Listed here are 19 T cell receptor beta chains from one sample, sequenced in a study of cytomegalovirus exposure and HLA in healthy donors. A multiplex PCR was run with 60 Vbeta primers and 13 Jbeta primers. Clones were read by immunoSEQ multiplex PCR, and TCRdb kept only the in-frame ones, dropping some. The sample has 150,000 to 200,000 clones, 87% seen once; the top ten hold around 0.93%. What was sequenced was PBMCs. These receptor sequences come from a woman aged 25 to 39 in good health and CMV-seronegative.

The CDR3 DNA sequence: TGTGCCAGCAGTTTGGGCGGACACTCCTACGAGCAGTACTTC. Its translation is CASSLGGHSYEQYF. This chain joins TRBV27 and TRBJ2-7, with D perhaps TRBD1 (5 bases). With 3 bases removed from V and 0 bases from J, the gap between germline ends came to 9 bases. This CDR3 has 14 residues. Per germline, CDR1 MNHEY and CDR2 SMNVEV (reference sequence).

The gene calls are TRBV6-1 and TRBJ2-1; TRBD2 agrees at 12 bases. Germline values: CDR1 MNHNS, CDR2 SASEGT. This CDR3 has 13 amino acids. V was clipped by 9 bases and J by 9 bases; unmatched bases: 6. The CDR3, as DNA: TGTGCCAGTCGACTAGCGGGAGCGGCTGAGCAGTTCTTC. This translates into CASRLAGAAEQFF.

This chain joins TRBV30 and TRBJ1-3; D uncertain. Germline V gives CDR1 GTSNPN, CDR2 SVGIG (reference sequence). CDR3 length: 15 amino acids. V dropped 0 bases and J dropped 0 bases, with 9 bases sitting between them. CDR3 coding DNA: TGTGCCTGGAGTGTAAACAGCTACTCTGGAAACACCATATATTTT. The encoded protein is CAWSVNSYSGNTIYF.

The J gene is TRBJ2-7, the V gene TRBV5-6; 10 nucleotides line up with TRBD2. Per the germline V gene, CDR1 is SGHDT and CDR2 is YYEEEE. This CDR3 has 14 residues. Germline trimming cut 0 bases from V and 4 bases from J; bases unmatched to any gene: 1. The CDR3 spells CASSLVTSGYEQYF. As DNA, the CDR3 is TGTGCCAGCAGCTTGGTGACTAGCGGGTACGAGCAGTACTTC.

This clone has just one count. The rearrangement uses TRBV27 and TRBJ2-7; 10 bases map to TRBD1. V shed 3 bases and J 8 bases; nucleotides not matched to a gene: 16. CDR1 is MNHEY and CDR2 is SMNVEV in the germline V gene (reference sequence). The CDR3 runs to 17 residues. This chain's CDR3 is CASSFFLPGQGPLKQYF. CDR3 nucleotides: TGTGCCAGCAGTTTCTTTCTACCGGGACAGGGGCCTCTCAAGCAGTACTTC.

CDR3 residues: CASSPPNGPGTNQPQHF. DNA for the CDR3: TGTGCCAGCTCACCACCTAACGGGCCGGGGACTAATCAGCCCCAGCATTTT. The V gene is TRBV18, the J gene TRBJ1-5; possible D gene TRBD1, 5 bases. The CDR3 totals 17 residues. The germline V gene encodes CDR1 KGHSH and CDR2 LQKENI. The V end lost 0 bases, the J end lost 4 bases, and 16 bases lay between the germline ends.

The V gene is TRBV15, the J gene TRBJ2-5, with 8 bases identical to TRBD2. CDR1 is LNHNV and CDR2 is YYDKDF in the germline V gene (reference sequence). The CDR3 totals 17 residues. With 0 bases clipped from V and 2 bases from J, the junction kept 8 bases outside the gene matches. The CDR3 loop reads CATSRDFGSGVQETQYF. The CDR3 DNA follows: TGTGCCACCAGCAGAGATTTTGGTAGCGGGGTTCAAGAGACCCAGTACTTC.

This clone has more than one count but fewer than ten. The rearrangement joins TRBV10-2 to TRBJ2-7, with 12 bases aligning to TRBD2. The V segment lost 6 bases and the J segment 0 bases; nucleotides outside the gene matches: 9. The CDR3 totals 17 residues. CDR1 WSHSY and CDR2 SAAADI come from the germline V gene. The CDR3: CASSLTRTSGISYEQYF. CDR3 coding DNA: TGCGCCAGCAGCCTCACCCGGACTAGCGGGATCTCCTACGAGCAGTACTTC.

The chain carries TRBV23-1 and TRBJ2-3; TRBD1 matches 10 bases. TRBV23-1 qualifies as an ORF whose function is uncertain. This CDR3 has 15 amino acids. Trimming cost V 4 bases and J 5 bases; bases outside gene matches: 6. This chain's CDR3 is CASSPDRGQKDTQYF. The CDR3 coding sequence is TGCGCCAGCAGTCCAGACAGGGGGCAAAAAGATACGCAGTATTTT.

V gene TRBV15 combines with J gene TRBJ2-1, with TRBD1 identical over 7 bases. The germline V gene encodes CDR1 LNHNV and CDR2 YYDKDF (reference sequence). Trimming at V came to 4 bases and at J to 8 bases, leaving 11 bases not matched to a gene. The CDR3 loop spans 15 amino acids. CDR3 loop: CATSISDRVGHEQFF. The CDR3 DNA reads as TGTGCCACCAGCATATCCGACAGGGTGGGGCATGAGCAGTTCTTC.

The genes are TRBV6-6 and TRBJ1-2; 9 bases align to TRBD1. Germline V gene data show CDR1 as MNHNY and CDR2 as SVGAGI (reference sequence). J lost 6 bases, V lost 5 bases, and 7 bases had no gene match. The CDR3 length is 14 residues. The chain's CDR3 is CASSRTGGKDGYTF. CDR3 nucleotide sequence: TGTGCCAGCAGTCGTACAGGGGGCAAGGATGGCTACACCTTC.

The chain links TRBV27 to TRBJ2-1; possibly TRBD1 for D (6 bases). Per germline, CDR1 MNHEY and CDR2 SMNVEV (reference sequence). V was trimmed by 6 bases and J by 8 bases, leaving 14 bases between them. The CDR3 consists of 13 residues. The CDR3 sequence is CASRGQSRDEQFF. CDR3 nucleotides: TGTGCCAGCAGAGGACAGTCTCGAGATGAGCAGTTCTTC.

The chain employs TRBV6-5 and TRBJ1-1, with unresolved D. The germline V gene encodes CDR1 MNHEY and CDR2 SVGAGI. There are 16 residues in the CDR3. V lost 2 bases and J 7 bases, leaving 20 bases between the germline ends. CDR3 amino acids: CASSYGRGRTPGEAFF. The DNA for the CDR3 is TGTGCCAGCAGTTACGGGCGGGGTCGAACGCCTGGTGAAGCTTTCTTT.

This chain links TRBV5-6 with TRBJ1-2; 7 nucleotides agree with TRBD1. The J segment lost 4 bases and the V segment lost 4 bases, leaving 10 bases of the junction unmatched. The CDR3 consists of 15 residues. Germline-derived CDR1 and CDR2 are SGHDT and YYEEEE. The DNA of the CDR3 is TGTGCCAGCAGCGGCGGCCGGCAGGGGGGCTATGGCTACACCTTC. Translated, it gives CASSGGRQGGYGYTF.

V and J are TRBV5-4 and TRBJ2-5, with D hard to call. The J call may be mistaken, given a closer DNA end match to TRBJ2-7. Germline assignment: CDR1 SGHNT and CDR2 YYREEE (reference sequence). The CDR3 runs to 15 residues. CDR3 sequence reads: CASSLDGRPPYEQYF. The CDR3 coding sequence is TGTGCCAGCAGCTTGGATGGCAGGCCCCCTTACGAGCAGTACTTC.

The chain recombines TRBV19 with TRBJ2-6; 10 bases line up with TRBD1. This CDR3 has 16 amino acids. The V gene's germline CDR1 is LNHDA and CDR2 SQIVND (reference sequence). The V segment lost 4 bases and the J segment 2 bases; nucleotides outside the gene matches: 2. CDR3 DNA sequence: TGTGCCAGTAGTAAGGGACAGGGGACTGGGGCCAACGTCCTGACTTTC. Translating gives CASSKGQGTGANVLTF.

The chain uses TRBV2 and TRBJ1-1, with D unresolved. Germline CDR1 and CDR2: SNHLY and FYNNEI. V dropped 6 bases and J dropped 2 bases, with 13 bases sitting between them. The CDR3 runs to 14 residues. The CDR3 sequence: CASSRRGPNTEAFF. CDR3 nucleotides: TGTGCCAGCAGCCGTCGGGGTCCTAACACTGAAGCTTTCTTT.

The J gene is TRBJ1-3, the V gene TRBV7-9, with D perhaps matching TRBD1 (6 bases). Trimming took 1 base from V and 3 from J, leaving 7 bases between them. Germline loops: CDR1 SEHNR, CDR2 FQNEAQ (reference sequence). The CDR3 is 14 residues long. In DNA form, the CDR3 reads TGTGCCAGCAGCTTAGACAGGGATGGAAACACCATATATTTT. Translating it yields CASSLDRDGNTIYF. The full variable domain, completed using reference TRBV7-9 and TRBJ1-3, is DTGVSQNPRHKITKRGQNVTFRCDPISEHNRLYWYRQTLGQGPEFLTYFQNEAQLEKSRLLSDRFSAERPKGSFSTLEIQRTEQGDSAMYLCASSLDRDGNTIYFGEGSWLTVV.

The J gene is TRBJ2-2, the V gene TRBV5-1; D is perhaps TRBD2 (6 bases). Germline CDR1 reads SGHRS; CDR2 reads YFSETQ. This CDR3 is built from 16 residues. Trimming removed 0 bases at V and 1 base at J, with 10 bases between. CDR3 bases: TGCGCCAGCAGCTTGGTGGGGGGACTGAACACCGGGGAGCTGTTTTTT. Amino acid sequence: CASSLVGGLNTGELFF.